These 5 T cell receptor beta chains came from one sample sequenced in a study of a mutant IDH1 vaccine in newly diagnosed glioma (dated by TCRdb to about 2021). Libraries were made using the immunoSEQ multiplex PCR assay. The immuneACCESS repertoire file appears here via TCRdb, limited to in-frame rearrangements. These files lack a portion of the clones; in checked studies, under half of the deficit traces to unresolved V genes, and the cause of the others is not known. This sample has around 92,000 clones in its table, and roughly 90% of those were observed once. Around 0.6% of the sample lies in the top ten. Taken with the paper, the label for time point translates to: baseline, week 1 (first vaccination visit). In light of the paper, this sample's treatment or condition label describes: pre-vaccination baseline after standard-of-care therapy. This sample comprised PBMCs, obtained from a glioma patient treated with radiotherapy, temozolomide or both. The receptor source for this set is a woman in her forties or fifties with glioma.

The chain links TRBV29-1 to TRBJ1-2; D remains unclear. Between the trimmed V and J ends, which lost 1 base and 7 bases, there was a span of 7 bases. The germline CDR1 and CDR2 sequences are SQVTM and ANQGSEA. This CDR3 has 11 amino acids. CDR3 region: CSVEGTGGYTF. The CDR3 nucleotides are TGCAGCGTTGAAGGGACGGGTGGCTACACCTTC.

The V and J genes are TRBV6-4 and TRBJ2-1; TRBD2 aligns across 15 bases. The CDR3 extends over 18 amino acids. The junction had 10 bases not matched to a gene; V was cut back by 8 bases and J by 2 bases. The germline gives CDR1 MRHNA, CDR2 SNTAGT. For the CDR3, the DNA is TGTGCCAGCCCCCCCCGGACTAGCGGGAGGGAGACCTACAATGAGCAGTTCTTC. It translates to CASPPRTSGRETYNEQFF.

This clone is medium-sized. This chain connects TRBV18 to TRBJ1-1; unclear D gene. Germline values: CDR1 KGHSH, CDR2 LQKENI. This CDR3 has 12 residues. With 4 bases removed from V and 3 bases from J, the gap between germline ends came to 6 bases. The CDR3 DNA reads TGTGCCAGCTCACTCCGGGACACTGAAGCTTTCTTT. Protein: CASSLRDTEAFF.

The CDR3 reads CASRGPSIRTEAFF. CDR3 bases: TGTGCCAGCAGGGGCCCGAGCATTCGCACTGAAGCTTTCTTT. The chain has TRBV2 and TRBJ1-1; D gene uncertain. The CDR3 has 14 residues. CDR1 is SNHLY and CDR2 is FYNNEI in the germline V gene. Trimming took 6 bases from V and 4 from J, leaving 15 bases between them.

The V and J genes are TRBV19 and TRBJ2-3; D call uncertain. The CDR3 runs 14 residues. Germline V lookup: CDR1 LNHDA, CDR2 SQIVND (reference sequence). The ends were cut back, 4 bases at V and 4 bases at J, with 12 bases in the middle. CDR3 nucleotides: TGTGCCAGTAGTAGAAGTAGTTCGGCAGATACGCAGTATTTT. This codes for CASSRSSSADTQYF.